This TCR beta chain stems from a study of cytomegalovirus exposure and HLA in healthy donors. The CDR3 consists of 15 residues. CDR1 and CDR2 (germline): PRHDT, FYEKMQ (reference sequence). The V and J ends lost 2 bases and 4 bases, in that order; junction bases with no gene match: 5. PCR primers comprised 60 Vbeta and 13 Jbeta primers. The protocol was immunoSEQ multiplex PCR, while the TCRdb copy is restricted to in-frame clones and leaves out a portion. The profile covers about 150,000 clones, with 80% appearing a single time and 5.6% taken by the ten largest. The chain links TRBV13 to TRBJ2-5; 9 bases map to TRBD2. The sequenced sample was PBMCs. The source of this sequence is a woman in her thirties or forties in good health and CMV-seropositive. DNA for the CDR3: TGTGCCAGCAGCTTACTGGCTAGCGGGGCAGAGACCCAGTACTTC. Its translation: CASSLLASGAETQYF.